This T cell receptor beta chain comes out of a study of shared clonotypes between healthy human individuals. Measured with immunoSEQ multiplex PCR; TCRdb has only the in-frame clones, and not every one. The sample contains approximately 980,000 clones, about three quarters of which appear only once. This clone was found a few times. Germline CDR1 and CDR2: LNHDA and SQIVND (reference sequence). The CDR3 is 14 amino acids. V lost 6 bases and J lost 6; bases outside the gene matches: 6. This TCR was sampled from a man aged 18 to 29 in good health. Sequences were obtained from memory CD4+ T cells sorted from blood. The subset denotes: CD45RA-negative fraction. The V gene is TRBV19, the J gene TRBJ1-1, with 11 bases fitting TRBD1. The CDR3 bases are TGTGCCAGTAGCGGACAGGGGGCTGGGGCTGAAGCTTTCTTT. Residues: CASSGQGAGAEAFF. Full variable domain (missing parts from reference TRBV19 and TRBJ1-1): DGGITQSPKYLFRKEGQNVTLSCEQNLNHDAMYWYRQDPGQGLRLIYYSQIVNDFQKGDIAEGYSVSREKKESFPLTVTSAQKNPTAFYLCASSGQGAGAEAFFGQGTRLTVV.